The next 32 T cell receptor beta chains were all read from a single sample in a study of early T cells in non-severe SARS-CoV-2 infection. MiXCR was run by TCRdb on the 5' RACE reads, yielding one entry per CDR3 protein. This sample has about 98,000 distinct CDR3 sequences, with approximately 9.9% found just once. Sequencing was carried out using whole blood. All receptors come from an adult who was a healthcare worker with PCR-confirmed SARS-CoV-2 infection or an uninfected control (not recorded which).

This chain joins TRBV6-2 or TRBV6-3 and TRBJ2-5; no firm D call. Germline loops: CDR1 MNHEY, CDR2 SVGEGT. CDR3 length: 13 residues. V shed 2 bases and J shed 3 bases, with 7 bases lying between them. In nucleotides, the CDR3 is TGTGCCAGCAGTTACATTGCCGAAGAGACCCAGTACTTC. Protein product: CASSYIAEETQYF.

V and J are TRBV13 and TRBJ1-1; TRBD1 is a possible D gene (5 bases). Germline V gene sequence: CDR1 PRHDT, CDR2 FYEKMQ (reference sequence). The CDR3 has 14 amino acids. The V gene lost 3 bases and the J gene lost 1 base, with 9 bases spanning the gap. The DNA of the CDR3 is TGTGCCAGCAGCTTTGTGCAGGGGAACACTGAAGCTTTCTTT. It encodes CASSFVQGNTEAFF.

This clonotype was picked up a small number of times. The chain links TRBV28 to TRBJ2-1; no clear D. The V end lost 6 bases, the J end lost 0 bases, and 9 bases lay between the germline ends. The germline gives CDR1 MDHEN, CDR2 SYDVKM. The CDR3 is 14 amino acids. The CDR3 loop reads CASRPTDSYNEQFF. The CDR3 DNA sequence: TGTGCCAGCAGACCCACGGACTCCTACAATGAGCAGTTCTTC.

The sample holds a few counts of this clonotype. This chain links TRBV4-2 with TRBJ2-5; D is ambiguous. The CDR3 is 16 amino acids. The V and J ends lost 5 bases and 2 bases respectively, with 18 bases between them. The germline gives CDR1 LGHNA, CDR2 YNFKEQ. The CDR3 sequence is CASSFTTGRRQETQYF. Here the CDR3 DNA reads TGTGCCAGCAGCTTCACGACCGGGCGGCGGCAAGAGACCCAGTACTTC.

The V call is TRBV18, the J call TRBJ1-2; 12 bases are shared with TRBD1. The CDR3 is 16 residues long. The ends lost 3 bases at V and 4 bases at J; junction bases unmatched: 6. CDR1 and CDR2 (germline): KGHSH, LQKENI. The CDR3 spells CASSPTGTGGGYGYTF. CDR3 nucleotides: TGTGCCAGCTCACCTACCGGGACAGGGGGCGGCTATGGCTACACCTTC.

This clonotype was counted ten times or more. The chain recombines TRBV10-3 with TRBJ1-2; 8 nucleotides match TRBD1. This CDR3 has 16 amino acids. CDR1 and CDR2 from the germline V gene are ENHRY and SYGVKD. With V trimmed by 2 bases and J by 4 bases, 9 bases remained unmatched. CDR3 sequence reads: CAISETWTGKGYGYTF. The CDR3, as DNA: TGTGCCATCAGTGAGACCTGGACAGGGAAGGGCTATGGCTACACCTTC.

This clonotype was counted between two and nine times. The CDR3 reads CASSLEMGTYEQYF. In DNA, the CDR3 is TGTGCCAGCAGCTTGGAAATGGGAACCTACGAGCAGTACTTC. The V gene is TRBV5-5, the J gene TRBJ2-7, with D uncertain. This CDR3 comprises 14 residues. The V gene lost 0 bases and the J gene lost 2 bases, with 9 bases spanning the gap. Germline CDR1 and CDR2: SGHKS and YYEKEE (reference sequence).

The rearrangement uses TRBV5-1 and TRBJ1-1, with D possibly being TRBD1 (6 bases). The CDR3 runs to 14 residues. Trimming removed 1 base from V and 2 bases from J, with 9 bases in between. CDR1 is SGHRS and CDR2 is YFSETQ in the germline V gene. CDR3: CASSLQTGNTEAFF. The CDR3 DNA sequence: TGCGCCAGCAGCTTGCAGACAGGCAACACTGAAGCTTTCTTT.

CDR3 coding DNA: TGTGCCAGCAGCCCCCGGACAGGGAGCGGACAGCCCCAGCATTTT. It codes for CASSPRTGSGQPQHF. The chain couples TRBV12-3 or TRBV12-4 to TRBJ1-5; 8 nucleotides agree with TRBD1. The CDR3 loop spans 15 amino acids. With 6 bases clipped from V and 7 bases from J, the junction kept 11 bases outside the gene matches.

This sequence joins TRBV12-3 or TRBV12-4 and TRBJ1-3, with TRBD1 as a possible D gene (6 bases). The length of the CDR3 is 18 residues. V lost 3 bases and J lost 0, with 18 bases in between. In DNA, the CDR3 is TGTGCCAGCAGTTTGGAGTACGCGACAGGATTCTCTGGAAACACCATATATTTT. It yields the protein CASSLEYATGFSGNTIYF.

This clonotype was picked up a small number of times. The chain couples TRBV5-1 to TRBJ1-4; D is possibly TRBD1 (5 bases). CDR3 length equals 15 residues. Germline lookup yields CDR1 SGHRS and CDR2 YFSETQ. The V and J ends lost 0 bases and 10 bases respectively, with 16 bases between them. The CDR3 nucleotides are TGCGCCAGCAGCTTGGAAGGGGCAGAGAGGGGAAAACTGTTTTTT. It translates to CASSLEGAERGKLFF.

This clonotype was found many times. The chain couples TRBV6-6 to TRBJ1-3; D ambiguous. There are 14 residues in the CDR3. V dropped 0 bases and J dropped 2 bases, with 5 bases sitting between them. The germline CDR1 and CDR2 sequences are MNHNY and SVGAGI (reference sequence). The CDR3 protein is CASSYSVTGNTIYF. CDR3 sequence (DNA): TGTGCCAGCAGTTACTCAGTTACTGGAAACACCATATATTTT.

The V gene is TRBV4-1, the J gene TRBJ2-1; 11 bases agree with TRBD2. CDR3 length: 21 residues. Trimming took 4 bases from V and 0 from J; bases not matched to a gene: 17. In germline, CDR1 is MGHRA, CDR2 YSYEKL. The CDR3 here is CASSLGIGASGGTSSYNEQFF. In DNA, the CDR3 is TGCGCCAGCAGCCTTGGAATCGGGGCTAGCGGGGGGACCAGCTCCTACAATGAGCAGTTCTTC.

The gene calls are TRBV20-1 and TRBJ2-7, with TRBD1 identical over 8 bases. The CDR3 runs 14 residues. V trimming: 2 bases; J trimming: 0 bases; junction bases outside the gene matches: 3. Per the germline V gene, CDR1 is DFQATT and CDR2 is SNEGSKA (reference sequence). CDR3 sequence reads: CSARNRGTSYEQYF. The CDR3 nucleotides read TGCAGTGCTAGAAACAGGGGGACCTCCTACGAGCAGTACTTC.

The CDR3, as DNA: TGTGCCAGCAGTTCCGGTCCGCCCCAGCATTTT. Amino acid sequence: CASSSGPPQHF. The chain links TRBV12-3 or TRBV12-4 to TRBJ1-5; D gene uncertain. Trimming removed 4 bases at V and 9 bases at J, with 7 bases between. The CDR3 loop spans 11 amino acids.

This clonotype appeared a few times. This chain links TRBV20-1 with TRBJ2-1; 12 bases match TRBD2. The CDR3 consists of 15 residues. Germline V CDR1 and CDR2: DFQATT, SNEGSKA (reference sequence). V shed 1 base and J 9 bases; nucleotides not matched to a gene: 7. Here the CDR3 DNA reads TGCAGTGCTAGAGGCCCTAGCGGGAGGGCCTCTGAGCAGTTCTTC. Encoded protein: CSARGPSGRASEQFF.

V is TRBV11-2 and J is TRBJ2-2; 9 bases map to TRBD2. The germline CDR1 and CDR2 sequences are SGHAT and FQNNGV. The J segment lost 6 bases and the V segment lost 4 bases, leaving 15 bases of the junction unmatched. This CDR3 comprises 18 residues. The CDR3 loop is CASSSLRGVAGAPGELFF. The CDR3 DNA sequence: TGTGCCAGCAGCTCCCTTAGGGGAGTAGCGGGAGCCCCCGGGGAGCTGTTTTTT.

J is TRBJ1-6 and V is TRBV4-1; no reliable D call. Trimming left V 3 bases short and J 0 bases short, with 9 bases between. Germline V gene data show CDR1 as MGHRA and CDR2 as YSYEKL. The CDR3 contains 16 residues. DNA for the CDR3: TGCGCCAGCAGCCACTCGGAGAGCTCCTATAATTCACCCCTCCACTTT. It yields the protein CASSHSESSYNSPLHF.

The V call is TRBV13, the J call TRBJ2-1, with no clear D. From germline, CDR1 is PRHDT and CDR2 FYEKMQ (reference sequence). Trimming cost V 0 bases and J 0 bases, with 12 bases left between them. CDR3 length: 17 amino acids. The CDR3 DNA is TGTGCCAGCAGCTTAGGCCCAGGCGGAGACTCCTACAATGAGCAGTTCTTC. Its protein product is CASSLGPGGDSYNEQFF.

The V call is TRBV20-1, the J call TRBJ2-1; D possibly uses TRBD1 or TRBD2 (5 bases each). The V gene lost 4 bases and the J gene lost 4 bases, with 11 bases spanning the gap. The CDR3 sequence is 13 residues long. CDR1 and CDR2 from the germline V gene are DFQATT and SNEGSKA (reference sequence). CDR3 amino acids: CSATGTPYNEQFF. The CDR3 bases are TGCAGTGCTACGGGGACCCCTTACAATGAGCAGTTCTTC.

This clonotype was detected ten times or more. The chain is built from TRBV2 and TRBJ1-1, with D perhaps TRBD1 (6 bases). Per the germline V gene, CDR1 is SNHLY and CDR2 is FYNNEI. Trimming took off 7 bases at V and 3 bases at J, with 18 bases between the two ends. The length of the CDR3 is 15 residues. This CDR3 reads CASTLIGGGDTEAFF. The DNA for the CDR3 is TGTGCCAGCACCCTCATAGGGGGGGGGGACACTGAAGCTTTCTTT.

The V and J genes are TRBV18 and TRBJ1-6, with unresolved D. The CDR3 loop spans 16 amino acids. The V end was cut by 3 bases, the J end by 0 bases, with 9 bases between. Germline V gene data show CDR1 as KGHSH and CDR2 as LQKENI. CDR3 bases: TGTGCCAGCTCACCCACCGCGAGCTCCTATAATTCACCCCTCCACTTT. It yields the protein CASSPTASSYNSPLHF.

This clonotype was found a few times. The chain joins TRBV14 to TRBJ1-4, with D possibly matching TRBD1 (6 bases). CDR1 and CDR2 from the germline V gene are SGHDN and FVKESK. The CDR3 loop spans 13 amino acids. V gave up 5 bases and J gave up 6 bases, with 10 bases separating them. The CDR3 DNA is TGTGCCAGCAGCTTCGGACAGCATGAAAAACTGTTTTTT. Amino acids: CASSFGQHEKLFF.

This chain joins TRBV5-1 and TRBJ2-7; D might be TRBD2 (6 bases). With 5 bases removed from V and 4 bases from J, the gap between germline ends came to 16 bases. The V gene's germline CDR1 is SGHRS and CDR2 YFSETQ. The CDR3 runs to 14 residues. CDR3 residues: CASREGTGIYEQYF. Written as DNA, the CDR3 is TGCGCCAGCAGGGAGGGCACCGGGATTTACGAGCAGTACTTC.

The rearrangement joins TRBV3-1 to TRBJ2-7; the match to TRBD1 covers 9 bases. With V trimmed by 4 bases and J by 2 bases, 9 bases remained unmatched. The CDR3 contains 16 residues. CDR1 is LGHDT, CDR2 YNNKEL, per germline (reference sequence). The CDR3 bases are TGTGCCAGCAGCCCACCCCCGGGACAGGGCACCTACGAGCAGTACTTC. Encoded protein: CASSPPPGQGTYEQYF.

This chain connects TRBV5-1 to TRBJ2-7, with 7 bases fitting TRBD1. Germline V gives CDR1 SGHRS, CDR2 YFSETQ. The CDR3 runs to 16 residues. The V segment lost 0 bases and the J segment 3 bases; nucleotides outside the gene matches: 9. The CDR3 nucleotides read TGCGCCAGCAGCTTGGCTATTGAGACAGGGAACTACGAGCAGTACTTC. Translating gives CASSLAIETGNYEQYF.

This clonotype occurred many times. The rearrangement joins TRBV10-2 to TRBJ1-1; a possible D gene is TRBD1 (5 bases). The germline V gene encodes CDR1 WSHSY and CDR2 SAAADI. V gave up 5 bases and J gave up 6 bases, with 10 bases separating them. The CDR3 runs to 12 residues. CDR3 residues: CASSLQAPEAFF. In nucleotides, the CDR3 is TGCGCCAGCAGTTTACAGGCTCCTGAAGCTTTCTTT.

The table lists this clonotype with many counts. The V call is TRBV27, the J call TRBJ2-1; TRBD1 agrees at 8 bases. The CDR3 sequence is 15 residues long. V dropped 2 bases and J dropped 6; count of bases not matched to a gene: 6. Germline values: CDR1 MNHEY, CDR2 SMNVEV (reference sequence). The CDR3 sequence is CASSLLRTGGNEQFF. CDR3 nucleotide sequence: TGTGCCAGCAGTTTACTTAGAACAGGGGGCAATGAGCAGTTCTTC.

In this sample, this clonotype turned up a few times. The chain uses TRBV20-1 and TRBJ2-1, with D uncertain. CDR1 is DFQATT and CDR2 is SNEGSKA in the germline V gene (reference sequence). The CDR3 spans 14 residues. Trimming shortened V by 0 bases and J by 4 bases, and 10 bases separated the two germline ends. DNA for the CDR3: TGCAGTGCTAGAGACGCGTTGAAATACAATGAGCAGTTCTTC. This codes for CSARDALKYNEQFF.

This clonotype was counted between two and nine times. The chain links TRBV6-5 to TRBJ1-2, with a weak D call TRBD1 (6 bases). Trimming removed 4 bases at V and 4 bases at J, with 19 bases between. This CDR3 has 16 residues. CDR1 and CDR2 from the germline V gene are MNHEY and SVGAGI. CDR3 sequence reads: CASSSPGHPMGYGYTF. CDR3 DNA: TGTGCCAGCAGTTCCCCGGGACACCCGATGGGCTATGGCTACACCTTC.

This clonotype was counted between two and nine times. In DNA, the CDR3 is TGTGCTAGTGGCCGCCGGGGGTCAGAGCGGGGGGCCTATTTGGATACGCAGTATTTT. Its translation is CASGRRGSERGAYLDTQYF. The V and J genes are TRBV12-5 and TRBJ2-3; 9 bases agree with TRBD2. The CDR3 runs to 19 residues. The germline V gene has CDR1 LGHNT and CDR2 FRNRAP. J lost 6 bases, V lost 6 bases, and 22 bases had no gene match. Full variable domain (outside the CDR3, taken from reference TRBV12-5 and TRBJ2-3): DARVTQTPRHKVTEMGQEVTMRCQPILGHNTVFWYRQTMMQGLELLAYFRNRAPLDDSGMPKDRFSAEMPDATLATLKIQPSEPRDSAVYFCASGRRGSERGAYLDTQYFGPGTRLTVL.

There are a few counts of this clonotype. The chain joins TRBV9 to TRBJ1-1; D is perhaps TRBD1 (5 bases). CDR1 is SGDLS, CDR2 YYNGEE, per germline. Trimming shortened V by 0 bases and J by 4 bases, and 10 bases separated the two germline ends. CDR3 length equals 14 residues. This CDR3 reads CASSVEGTSTEAFF. DNA of the CDR3: TGTGCCAGCAGCGTAGAGGGGACTTCCACTGAAGCTTTCTTT.